One sample yielded the 32 T cell receptor beta chains listed below, sequenced in a study of a mutant IDH1 vaccine in newly diagnosed glioma. No antigens are known for them. Produced via immunoSEQ multiplex PCR; TCRdb's table is partial and in-frame only. The data contain about 44,000 clones, less than 95% of them singletons. Time point defined: week 23, last vaccination. A single vaccine dose contained 300 ug of mutant IDH1 20-mer peptide, and topical imiquimod was used with it. Sequences were derived from PBMCs, sampled from a glioma patient whose treatment included an IDH1 peptide vaccine. These receptors originate from a man aged 45-60 years with glioma.

This clone was seen a single time. The chain carries TRBV5-6 and TRBJ2-1; D is unclear. Germline assignment: CDR1 SGHDT and CDR2 YYEEEE. The CDR3 consists of 15 residues. Trimming pared 0 bases from V and 9 bases from J, leaving 16 bases between. CDR3 coding DNA: TGTGCCAGCAGCTTGGGTGGGATAAGGTTTGGTGAGCAGTTCTTC. The encoded protein is CASSLGGIRFGEQFF. The full variable domain, completed using reference TRBV5-6 and TRBJ2-1, is DAGVTQSPTHLIKTRGQQVTLRCSPKSGHDTVSWYQQALGQGPQFIFQYYEEEERQRGNFPDRFSGHQFPNYSSELNVNALLLGDSALYLCASSLGGIRFGEQFFGPGTRLTVL.

The CDR3 DNA reads as TGTGCCAGCAGCTTGGGGGCCAGCTCCTACAATGAGCAGTTCTTC. Its protein is CASSLGASSYNEQFF. The chain links TRBV5-6 to TRBJ2-1; D call uncertain. This CDR3 contains 15 residues. Germline CDR1 is SGHDT and CDR2 is YYEEEE. V dropped 0 bases and J dropped 0 bases, with 7 bases sitting between them.

The rearrangement uses TRBV28 and TRBJ2-3; D might be TRBD1 or TRBD2, each matching 5 bases. This CDR3 contains 16 residues. V gave up 3 bases and J gave up 0 bases, with 13 bases separating them. The germline CDR1 and CDR2 sequences are MDHEN and SYDVKM. The CDR3 DNA follows: TGTGCCAGCAGTTTTGGGGGTGCCTTTAGCACAGATACGCAGTATTTT. It codes for CASSFGGAFSTDTQYF.

This chain connects TRBV14 to TRBJ2-7, with TRBD2 identical over 7 bases. Trimming at V came to 4 bases and at J to 2 bases, leaving 14 bases not matched to a gene. CDR1 SGHDN and CDR2 FVKESK come from the germline V gene. The CDR3 has 17 residues. The CDR3 sequence is CASSLSGGETYPYEQYF. The CDR3 coding sequence is TGTGCCAGCAGCCTCTCTGGGGGGGAGACATATCCCTACGAGCAGTACTTC.

This clone appeared once. The chain couples TRBV30 to TRBJ2-5; D gene ambiguous. CDR1 and CDR2 from the germline V gene are GTSNPN and SVGIG (reference sequence). The CDR3 is 10 amino acids. Trimming shortened V by 5 bases and J by 3 bases, and 4 bases separated the two germline ends. The chain's CDR3 is CAWAKETQYF. The CDR3 nucleotides read TGTGCCTGGGCCAAAGAGACCCAGTACTTC.

This clone has only a few counts. The CDR3 reads CASSMGSTLYGYTF. The CDR3 DNA follows: TGTGCCAGTAGTATGGGCAGTACCCTCTATGGCTACACCTTC. V is TRBV19 and J is TRBJ1-2; D not resolved. Looked up from germline, CDR1 is LNHDA and CDR2 is SQIVND (reference sequence). The CDR3 is made up of 14 amino acids. Trimming shortened V by 3 bases and J by 4 bases, and 12 bases separated the two germline ends.

CDR3 sequence reads: CASSQREGGETDTQYF. The CDR3 nucleotides read TGTGCCAGCAGCCAACGGGAGGGAGGGGAGACAGATACGCAGTATTTT. The chain carries TRBV4-2 and TRBJ2-3; 8 nucleotides line up with TRBD2. CDR1 is LGHNA and CDR2 is YNFKEQ in the germline V gene. The CDR3 is 16 amino acids. V trimming: 2 bases; J trimming: 3 bases; junction bases outside the gene matches: 7.

The V and J genes are TRBV6-6 and TRBJ1-1, with D possibly matching TRBD1 (6 bases). Germline CDR1 and CDR2: MNHNY and SVGAGI (reference sequence). V lost 8 bases, J lost 6 bases, and 13 bases lay in between. The CDR3 contains 12 residues. The CDR3 region is CASEATGSEAFF. The CDR3 nucleotides read TGTGCCAGCGAAGCTACAGGGTCTGAAGCTTTCTTT.

The CDR3 loop reads CASSEGGAGWTANYGYTF. DNA for the CDR3: TGTGCCAGCAGTGAAGGGGGGGCGGGGTGGACGGCTAACTATGGCTACACCTTC. The chain has TRBV6-1 and TRBJ1-2; the D gene is possibly TRBD1 (6 bases). The germline CDR1 and CDR2 sequences are MNHNS and SASEGT. The CDR3 is 18 amino acids. V was pared by 1 base and J by 0 bases, with 18 bases between.

V is TRBV27 and J is TRBJ2-1, with 10 positions matching TRBD2. Germline assignment: CDR1 MNHEY and CDR2 SMNVEV (reference sequence). Trimming removed 5 bases from V and 3 bases from J; junction bases left unmatched: 7. The CDR3 has 16 amino acids. CDR3 in amino acids: CASSLSQRGGYNEQFF. CDR3 sequence (DNA): TGTGCCAGCAGTCTCTCTCAGCGGGGGGGCTACAATGAGCAGTTCTTC.

This sequence joins TRBV9 and TRBJ1-5, with TRBD1 matching over 10 bases. Germline lookup yields CDR1 SGDLS and CDR2 YYNGEE. The CDR3 is 15 residues long. Unmatched junction bases numbered 7, after V lost 4 bases and J lost 6 bases. The CDR3, as DNA: TGTGCCAGCAGCCGGACAGGGGGAGGGGGTCAGCCCCAGCATTTT. Translated: CASSRTGGGGQPQHF.

This clone was counted a single time. The J gene is TRBJ2-5, the V gene TRBV29-1, with D possibly being TRBD1 (6 bases). Per germline, CDR1 SQVTM and CDR2 ANQGSEA. This CDR3 is 14 amino acids long. The germline V and J ends were trimmed by 6 bases and 7 bases, with 21 bases remaining between them. The CDR3 DNA is TGCAGCGTACAGCCGGACAGTCCGCCAGGGACCCAGTACTTC. Its protein product is CSVQPDSPPGTQYF.

The chain has TRBV7-3 and TRBJ2-5; TRBD1 aligns across 9 bases. CDR1 is SGHTA, CDR2 FQGTGA, per germline. Trimming cost V 5 bases and J 2 bases; bases outside gene matches: 9. The CDR3 runs to 16 residues. The CDR3 DNA reads TGTGCCAGCAGCCCCTCGGGACAGGGTGGGCAAGAGACCCAGTACTTC. Protein: CASSPSGQGGQETQYF.

The J gene is TRBJ1-1, the V gene TRBV19; D is undetermined. Trimming cost V 0 bases and J 1 base, with 9 bases left between them. The CDR3 is made up of 15 amino acids. Germline assignment: CDR1 LNHDA and CDR2 SQIVND (reference sequence). The CDR3 DNA reads as TGTGCCAGTAGTATAGAAACACTTGCGAACACTGAAGCTTTCTTT. Its protein is CASSIETLANTEAFF.

The genes are TRBV7-9 and TRBJ2-1, with D tentatively TRBD2 (6 bases). Trimming stripped 0 bases from V and 4 bases from J, with 16 bases between. Germline V gene lookup returns CDR1 SEHNR and CDR2 FQNEAQ (reference sequence). The CDR3 loop spans 17 amino acids. The CDR3 region is CASSLAPGMGGYNEQFF. The DNA of the CDR3 is TGTGCCAGCAGCTTAGCCCCAGGGATGGGGGGTTACAATGAGCAGTTCTTC.

The J gene is TRBJ2-1, the V gene TRBV9, with TRBD2 matching over 9 bases. Germline values: CDR1 SGDLS, CDR2 YYNGEE. The CDR3 length is 19 residues. V shed 0 bases and J 5 bases; nucleotides not matched to a gene: 15. The CDR3 region is CASSVAGGGVMSRHNEQFF. The CDR3 DNA sequence: TGTGCCAGCAGCGTAGCCGGCGGGGGGGTTATGTCGCGCCACAATGAGCAGTTCTTC.

Here the CDR3 DNA reads TGTGCAAGTCGCTTCCCGAGGCCGGGGACAGGGAGCGGAAACACCATATATTTT. Amino acid sequence: CASRFPRPGTGSGNTIYF. The gene calls are TRBV12-2 and TRBJ1-3; TRBD1, the D gene given by the table, was not confirmed from the DNA. TRBV12-2 is a listed pseudogene. The CDR3 extends over 18 amino acids.

V and J are TRBV18 and TRBJ1-1; 7 nucleotides align to TRBD1. The CDR3 runs 13 residues. Germline CDR1 and CDR2: KGHSH and LQKENI. V trimming: 6 bases; J trimming: 6 bases; junction bases outside the gene matches: 7. CDR3: CASSPEGAAEAFF. DNA for the CDR3: TGTGCCAGCTCTCCCGAGGGGGCTGCTGAAGCTTTCTTT.

The chain recombines TRBV4-3 with TRBJ2-2; a possible D gene is TRBD1 (6 bases). Trimming cost V 1 base and J 3 bases, with 9 bases left between them. Germline V CDR1 and CDR2: LGHNA, YSLEER. This CDR3 has 15 residues. The CDR3 reads CASSQAGVHTGELFF. The CDR3 DNA is TGCGCCAGCAGCCAAGCAGGGGTACACACCGGGGAGCTGTTTTTT.

The genes are TRBV14 and TRBJ1-5; D uncertain. The CDR3 contains 13 residues. Per germline, CDR1 SGHDN and CDR2 FVKESK. The ends were cut back, 1 base at V and 7 bases at J, with 8 bases in the middle. The CDR3 is CASSQGTGQPQHF. CDR3 DNA: TGTGCCAGCAGCCAAGGTACCGGCCAGCCCCAGCATTTT.

This clone occurred once. The chain uses TRBV6-5 and TRBJ2-7; TRBD1 agrees at 9 bases. The CDR3 consists of 16 residues. Germline V gene data show CDR1 as MNHEY and CDR2 as SVGAGI. The V segment lost 0 bases and the J segment 4 bases; nucleotides outside the gene matches: 7. CDR3 protein: CASSYSSGTGPYEQYF. The CDR3 region has the DNA TGTGCCAGCAGTTACTCATCCGGGACAGGGCCTTACGAGCAGTACTTC.

The rearrangement links TRBV15 to TRBJ1-5, with 9 positions matching TRBD1. The CDR3 loop spans 14 amino acids. Germline CDR1 reads LNHNV; CDR2 reads YYDKDF (reference sequence). Germline trimming cut 0 bases from V and 12 bases from J; bases unmatched to any gene: 6. Here the CDR3 reads CATSREGTGISQHF. Here the CDR3 DNA reads TGTGCCACCAGCAGAGAAGGGACAGGGATTAGCCAGCATTTT. Full variable domain (missing parts from reference TRBV15 and TRBJ1-5): DAMVIQNPRYQVTQFGKPVTLSCSQTLNHNVMYWYQQKSSQAPKLLFHYYDKDFNNEADTPDNFQSRRPNTSFCFLDIRSPGLGDTAMYLCATSREGTGISQHFGDGTRLSIL.

This clone was recorded only once. The chain combines TRBV13 with TRBJ2-1; 9 nucleotides line up with TRBD2. V lost 8 bases to trimming and J lost 8 bases; unmatched junction nucleotides: 19. Germline CDR1 and CDR2: PRHDT and FYEKMQ (reference sequence). The CDR3 sequence is 17 residues long. CDR3 sequence: CASHGLGGRARYHEQFF. The CDR3, as DNA: TGTGCCAGCCACGGGTTGGGCGGGAGGGCAAGATACCATGAGCAGTTCTTC. Filled out from reference TRBV13 and TRBJ2-1, the complete variable domain reads AAGVIQSPRHLIKEKRETATLKCYPIPRHDTVYWYQQGPGQDPQFLISFYEKMQSDKGSIPDRFSAQQFSDYHSELNMSSLELGDSALYFCASHGLGGRARYHEQFFGPGTRLTVL.

V usage is TRBV28 and J usage is TRBJ2-3; 11 bases are shared with TRBD2. Trimming cost V 5 bases and J 2 bases; bases outside gene matches: 3. CDR1 is MDHEN, CDR2 SYDVKM, per germline. The CDR3 spans 15 residues. This CDR3 reads CASSGLAGATDTQYF. The CDR3 DNA reads as TGTGCCAGCAGTGGACTAGCGGGTGCCACAGATACGCAGTATTTT.

This clone showed up just a few times. The chain joins TRBV5-1 to TRBJ2-5, with D maybe TRBD1 (5 bases). The CDR3 consists of 14 residues. With 0 bases removed from V and 9 bases from J, the gap between germline ends came to 15 bases. The germline CDR1 and CDR2 sequences are SGHRS and YFSETQ. CDR3 coding DNA: TGCGCCAGCAGCTTGGCGACGGTAGAAGGGGCCCAGTACTTC. It specifies CASSLATVEGAQYF.

This clone has just one count. The chain uses TRBV7-6 and TRBJ2-2, with D unresolved. V was clipped by 1 base and J by 3 bases, with 9 bases between them. The CDR3 contains 15 residues. Germline CDR1 and CDR2: SGHVS and FNYEAQ. For the CDR3, the DNA is TGTGCCAGCAGCTTAGTCGGTCCGCACACCGGGGAGCTGTTTTTT. Its protein is CASSLVGPHTGELFF.

Remarks on this clone: The sample has other DNA sequences that encode this CDR3 too. The J gene is TRBJ2-7, the V gene TRBV20-1; no firm D call. Germline V gene data show CDR1 as DFQATT and CDR2 as SNEGSKA (reference sequence). V lost 2 bases to trimming and J lost 1 base, with 3 bases between them. The CDR3 is 11 residues long. CDR3 sequence (DNA): TGCAGTGCTAGATCATCCTACGAGCAGTACTTC. It is translated as CSARSSYEQYF.

Relative to its sample, this clone is medium-sized. This sample also contains other DNA sequences that code for the same CDR3. This chain uses TRBV7-9 with TRBJ2-7; the match to TRBD2 covers 8 bases. In germline, CDR1 is SEHNR, CDR2 FQNEAQ (reference sequence). V was clipped by 10 bases and J by 4 bases; unmatched bases: 15. This CDR3 has 15 amino acids. The CDR3 region has the DNA TGTGCCACCCCCCTACAAGGCGGGGGGACTTACGAGCAGTACTTC. This sequence encodes CATPLQGGGTYEQYF.

The V gene is TRBV10-2, the J gene TRBJ1-1; no definite D call. The CDR3 contains 14 residues. Germline V gives CDR1 WSHSY, CDR2 SAAADI. V was trimmed by 6 bases and J by 1 base, leaving 12 bases between them. The CDR3 DNA is TGCGCCAGCAGGACTTCCATTGAGAACACTGAAGCTTTCTTT. It yields the protein CASRTSIENTEAFF.

V usage is TRBV27 and J usage is TRBJ2-5; possible D gene TRBD1, 6 bases. The CDR3 has 13 residues. Germline loops: CDR1 MNHEY, CDR2 SMNVEV (reference sequence). Trimming left V 2 bases short and J 6 bases short, with 10 bases between. CDR3 in amino acids: CASSLSRGQTQYF. For the CDR3, the DNA is TGTGCCAGCAGTTTAAGCAGGGGTCAGACCCAGTACTTC.

The chain employs TRBV29-1 and TRBJ1-5; the D gene is possibly TRBD1 (5 bases). The V gene lost 3 bases and the J gene lost 4 bases, with 10 bases spanning the gap. The CDR3 contains 13 residues. Germline V CDR1 and CDR2: SQVTM, ANQGSEA. CDR3 nucleotides: TGCAGCGTTGATCTCGGGGGGAATCAGCCCCAGCATTTT. Protein product: CSVDLGGNQPQHF.

J is TRBJ1-1 and V is TRBV5-5; unclear D gene. The CDR3 contains 14 residues. Germline CDR1 and CDR2: SGHKS and YYEKEE (reference sequence). V was cut by 7 bases and J by 4 bases, with 17 bases left in between. The CDR3: CASEGSRRGTEAFF. CDR3 DNA sequence: TGTGCCAGCGAAGGGTCGCGACGGGGCACTGAAGCTTTCTTT.